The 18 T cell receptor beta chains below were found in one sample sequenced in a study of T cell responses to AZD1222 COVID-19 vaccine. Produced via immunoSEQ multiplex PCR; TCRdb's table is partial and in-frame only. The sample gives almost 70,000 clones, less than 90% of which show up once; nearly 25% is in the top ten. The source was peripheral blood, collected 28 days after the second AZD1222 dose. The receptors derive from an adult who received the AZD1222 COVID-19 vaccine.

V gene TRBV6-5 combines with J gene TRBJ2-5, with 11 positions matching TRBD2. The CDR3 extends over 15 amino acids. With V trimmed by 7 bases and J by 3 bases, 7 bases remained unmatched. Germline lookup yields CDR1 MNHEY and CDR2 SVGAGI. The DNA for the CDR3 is TGTGCCAGCAATAGCGGGGGGGCCGGGAAAGAGACCCAGTACTTC. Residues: CASNSGGAGKETQYF.

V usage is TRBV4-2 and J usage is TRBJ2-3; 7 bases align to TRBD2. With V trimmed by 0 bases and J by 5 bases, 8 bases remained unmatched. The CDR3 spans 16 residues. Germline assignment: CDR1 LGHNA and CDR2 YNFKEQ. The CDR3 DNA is TGTGCCAGCAGCCAAGAGTCTAGCGGAGCGAGAGATACGCAGTATTTT. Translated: CASSQESSGARDTQYF.

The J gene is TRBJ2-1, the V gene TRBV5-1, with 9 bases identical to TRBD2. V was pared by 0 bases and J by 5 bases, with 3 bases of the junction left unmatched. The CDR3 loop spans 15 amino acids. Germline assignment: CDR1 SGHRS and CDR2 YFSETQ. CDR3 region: CASSLEAGGDNEQFF. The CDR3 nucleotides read TGCGCCAGCAGCTTGGAGGCGGGAGGGGACAATGAGCAGTTCTTC.

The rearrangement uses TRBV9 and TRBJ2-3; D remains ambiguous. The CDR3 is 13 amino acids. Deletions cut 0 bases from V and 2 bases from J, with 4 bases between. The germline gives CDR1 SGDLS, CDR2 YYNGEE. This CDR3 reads CASSVANTDTQYF. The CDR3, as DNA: TGTGCCAGCAGCGTAGCGAACACAGATACGCAGTATTTT.

CDR3: CASSVGGAKNIQYF. The DNA of the CDR3 is TGTGCCAGCAGCGTCGGCGGGGCCAAAAACATTCAGTACTTC. The chain links TRBV7-2 to TRBJ2-4, with D perhaps TRBD2 (5 bases). Trimming shortened V by 5 bases and J by 1 base, and 9 bases separated the two germline ends. The CDR3 has 14 amino acids. CDR1 and CDR2 from the germline V gene are SGHTA and FQGNSA.

The CDR3 loop is CASSLSRVEQYF. The CDR3 region has the DNA TGTGCCAGCAGCTTATCTCGAGTCGAGCAGTACTTC. The V gene is TRBV5-5, the J gene TRBJ2-7, with no clear D. CDR1 is SGHKS and CDR2 is YYEKEE in the germline V gene (reference sequence). The CDR3 sequence is 12 residues long. V shed 2 bases and J shed 6 bases, with 9 bases lying between them. Full variable domain (missing parts from reference TRBV5-5 and TRBJ2-7): DAGVTQSPTHLIKTRGQQVTLRCSPISGHKSVSWYQQVLGQGPQFIFQYYEKEERGRGNFPDRFSARQFPNYSSELNVNALLLGDSALYLCASSLSRVEQYFGPGTRLTVT.

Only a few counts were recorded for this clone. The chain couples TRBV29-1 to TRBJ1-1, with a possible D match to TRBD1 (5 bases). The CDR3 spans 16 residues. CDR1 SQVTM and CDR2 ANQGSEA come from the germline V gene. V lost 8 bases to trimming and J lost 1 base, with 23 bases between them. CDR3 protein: CSTVRGEIWSNTEAFF. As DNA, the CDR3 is TGCAGCACCGTTAGGGGTGAAATTTGGTCGAACACTGAAGCTTTCTTT.

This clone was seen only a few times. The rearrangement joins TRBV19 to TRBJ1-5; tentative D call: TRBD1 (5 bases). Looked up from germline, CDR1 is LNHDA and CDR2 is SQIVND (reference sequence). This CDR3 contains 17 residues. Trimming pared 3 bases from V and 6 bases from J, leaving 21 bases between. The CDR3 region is CASSILTGPLGGQPQHF. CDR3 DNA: TGTGCCAGTAGTATCTTGACGGGACCCCTTGGAGGTCAGCCCCAGCATTTT.

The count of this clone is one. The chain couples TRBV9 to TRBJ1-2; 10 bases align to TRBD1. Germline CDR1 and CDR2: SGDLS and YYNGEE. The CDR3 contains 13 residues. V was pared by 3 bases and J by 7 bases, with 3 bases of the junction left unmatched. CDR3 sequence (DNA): TGTGCCAGCAGCGGGGACAGGGGACGTGGCTACACCTTC. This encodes CASSGDRGRGYTF.

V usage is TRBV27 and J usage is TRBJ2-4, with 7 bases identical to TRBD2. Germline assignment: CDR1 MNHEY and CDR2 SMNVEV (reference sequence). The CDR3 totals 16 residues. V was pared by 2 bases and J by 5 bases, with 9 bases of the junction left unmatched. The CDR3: CASSLGGGRQENIQYF. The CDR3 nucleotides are TGTGCCAGCAGTTTAGGGGGGGGGAGGCAAGAAAACATTCAGTACTTC.

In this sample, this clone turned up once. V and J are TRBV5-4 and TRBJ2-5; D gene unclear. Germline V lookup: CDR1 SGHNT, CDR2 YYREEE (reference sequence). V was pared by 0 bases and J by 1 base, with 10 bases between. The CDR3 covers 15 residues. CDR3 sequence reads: CASSLVPGPQETQYF. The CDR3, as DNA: TGTGCCAGCAGCTTGGTTCCGGGTCCCCAAGAGACCCAGTACTTC.

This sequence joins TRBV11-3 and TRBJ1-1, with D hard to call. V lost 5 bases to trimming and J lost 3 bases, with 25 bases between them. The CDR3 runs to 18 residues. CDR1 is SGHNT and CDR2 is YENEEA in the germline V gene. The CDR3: CASSRLLGSTATYTEAFF. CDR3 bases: TGTGCCAGCAGCCGCCTCCTGGGGAGCACGGCCACCTACACTGAAGCTTTCTTT.

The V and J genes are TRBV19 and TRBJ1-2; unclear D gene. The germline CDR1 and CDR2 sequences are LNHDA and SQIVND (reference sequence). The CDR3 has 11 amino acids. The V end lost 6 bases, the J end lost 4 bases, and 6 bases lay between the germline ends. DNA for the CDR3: TGTGCCAGTAGGAATCTCTATGGCTACACCTTC. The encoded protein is CASRNLYGYTF.

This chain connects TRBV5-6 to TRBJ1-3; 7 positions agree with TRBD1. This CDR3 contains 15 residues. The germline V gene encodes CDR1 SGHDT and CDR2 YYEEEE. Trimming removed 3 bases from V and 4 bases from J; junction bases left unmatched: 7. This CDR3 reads CASSSPTGLGNTIYF. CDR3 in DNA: TGTGCCAGCAGCTCTCCGACAGGGTTAGGAAACACCATATATTTT.

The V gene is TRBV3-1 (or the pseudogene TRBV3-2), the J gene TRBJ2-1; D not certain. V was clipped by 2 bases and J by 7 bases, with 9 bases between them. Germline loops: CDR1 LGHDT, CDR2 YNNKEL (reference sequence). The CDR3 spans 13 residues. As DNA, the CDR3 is TGTGCCAGCAGCCAAAGGGTGGTGAATGAGCAGTTCTTC. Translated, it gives CASSQRVVNEQFF.

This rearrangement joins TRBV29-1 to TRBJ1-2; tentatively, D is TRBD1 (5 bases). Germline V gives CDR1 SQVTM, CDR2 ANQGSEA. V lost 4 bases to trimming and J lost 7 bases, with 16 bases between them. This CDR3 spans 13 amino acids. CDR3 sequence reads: CSVGRGDSLGYTF. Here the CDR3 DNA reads TGCAGCGTTGGACGGGGGGATTCGCTTGGCTACACCTTC.

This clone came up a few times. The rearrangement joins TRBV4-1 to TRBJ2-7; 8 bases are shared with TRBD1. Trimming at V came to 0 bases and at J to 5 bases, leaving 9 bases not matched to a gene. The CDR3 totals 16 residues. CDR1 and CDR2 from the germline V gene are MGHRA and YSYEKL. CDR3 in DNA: TGCGCCAGCAGCCAAGAAACTCAGGGGGCGGGCGACGAGCAGTACTTC. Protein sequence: CASSQETQGAGDEQYF.

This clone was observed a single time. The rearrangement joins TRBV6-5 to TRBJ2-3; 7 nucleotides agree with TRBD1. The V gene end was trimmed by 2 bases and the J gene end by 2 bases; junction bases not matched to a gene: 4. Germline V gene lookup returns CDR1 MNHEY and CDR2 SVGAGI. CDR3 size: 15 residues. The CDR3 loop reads CASSYMGTATDTQYF. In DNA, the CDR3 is TGTGCCAGCAGTTACATGGGGACAGCCACAGATACGCAGTATTTT.